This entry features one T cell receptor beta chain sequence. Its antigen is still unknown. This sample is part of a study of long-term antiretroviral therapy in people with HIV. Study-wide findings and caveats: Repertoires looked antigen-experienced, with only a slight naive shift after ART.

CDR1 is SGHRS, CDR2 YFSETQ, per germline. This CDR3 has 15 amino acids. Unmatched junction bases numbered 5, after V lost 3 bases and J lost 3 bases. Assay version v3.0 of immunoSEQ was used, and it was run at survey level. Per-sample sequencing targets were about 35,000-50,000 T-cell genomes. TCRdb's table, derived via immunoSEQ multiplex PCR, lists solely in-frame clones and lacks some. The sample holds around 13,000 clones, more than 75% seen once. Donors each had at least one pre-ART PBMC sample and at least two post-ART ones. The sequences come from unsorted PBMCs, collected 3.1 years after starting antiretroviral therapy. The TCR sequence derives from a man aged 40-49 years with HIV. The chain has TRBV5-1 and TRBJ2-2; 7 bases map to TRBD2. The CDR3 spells CASSWEGRDTGELFF. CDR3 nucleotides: TGCGCCAGCAGCTGGGAGGGGCGGGACACCGGGGAGCTGTTTTTT.